This entry lists 26 T cell receptor beta chains sequenced from one sample in a study of shared clonotypes between healthy human individuals. Clones were sequenced by immunoSEQ multiplex PCR, and TCRdb holds only the in-frame ones, with some missing. This sample has 2 million to 2.5 million clones, with 85% to 95% found just once. Sequenced sample: naive CD4+ T cells sorted from blood. This sample's subset: CD45RA+ positively selected. The source is a man between 18 and 35 years old in good health.

The chain links TRBV9 to TRBJ1-5; TRBD1 might be the D (5 bases). Germline CDR1 reads SGDLS; CDR2 reads YYNGEE. The CDR3 length is 21 residues. V was trimmed by 4 bases and J by 2 bases, leaving 31 bases between them. CDR3 sequence: CASSQALRDRDTVARNQPQHF. The CDR3 DNA reads as TGTGCCAGCAGCCAGGCATTGAGAGACAGAGATACCGTAGCCCGCAATCAGCCCCAGCATTTT.

The rearrangement joins TRBV25-1 to TRBJ2-3; TRBD2 agrees at 16 bases. This CDR3 spans 16 amino acids. CDR1 and CDR2 (germline): MGHDK, SYGVNS. The J segment lost 5 bases and the V segment lost 2 bases, leaving 1 base of the junction unmatched. In nucleotides, the CDR3 is TGTGCCAGCAGTGAAGGGACTAGCGGGAGGGTAGATACGCAGTATTTT. Protein sequence: CASSEGTSGRVDTQYF.

The genes are TRBV27 and TRBJ1-5, with 12 bases fitting TRBD1. The V gene's germline CDR1 is MNHEY and CDR2 SMNVEV (reference sequence). The CDR3 length is 17 residues. Trimming cost V 2 bases and J 7 bases; bases outside gene matches: 9. The CDR3 sequence is CASSLEGTGGRRQPQHF. The CDR3 DNA is TGTGCCAGCAGTTTAGAAGGGACAGGGGGCAGGAGACAGCCCCAGCATTTT.

The genes are TRBV9 and TRBJ1-3; D gene uncertain. The CDR3 runs to 15 residues. V lost 0 bases to trimming and J lost 0 bases, with 7 bases between them. Per germline, CDR1 SGDLS and CDR2 YYNGEE. CDR3 loop: CASSVGSLSGNTIYF. Here the CDR3 DNA reads TGTGCCAGCAGCGTAGGGTCTCTCTCTGGAAACACCATATATTTT.

J is TRBJ2-2 and V is TRBV27; 8 bases align to TRBD2. The germline gives CDR1 MNHEY, CDR2 SMNVEV (reference sequence). Unmatched junction bases numbered 5, after V lost 7 bases and J lost 7 bases. This CDR3 is 13 amino acids long. CDR3 nucleotides: TGTGCCAGCAAGCGGGAGAACGGCGGGGAGCTGTTTTTT. It specifies CASKRENGGELFF.

The chain recombines TRBV30 with TRBJ1-1, with D unresolved. Germline V gene lookup returns CDR1 GTSNPN and CDR2 SVGIG (reference sequence). The germline V and J ends were trimmed by 8 bases and 0 bases, with 16 bases remaining between them. The CDR3 loop spans 14 amino acids. CDR3: CAADAPFMNTEAFF. CDR3 in DNA: TGTGCCGCCGACGCCCCTTTCATGAACACTGAAGCTTTCTTT.

This chain uses TRBV30 with TRBJ1-6; 9 nucleotides align to TRBD1. The CDR3 spans 14 residues. With 4 bases clipped from V and 6 bases from J, the junction kept 4 bases outside the gene matches. The germline CDR1 and CDR2 sequences are GTSNPN and SVGIG (reference sequence). The CDR3 loop is CAWTWDRVNSPLHF. The CDR3 DNA reads TGTGCCTGGACATGGGACAGGGTTAATTCACCCCTCCACTTT.

Turning to this clone: Other DNA sequences of this sample code for an identical CDR3. This chain connects TRBV7-3 to TRBJ2-3; D remains unclear. Per germline, CDR1 SGHTA and CDR2 FQGTGA. CDR3 size: 13 residues. Trimming shortened V by 3 bases and J by 0 bases, and 4 bases separated the two germline ends. CDR3 sequence (DNA): TGTGCCAGCAGCTTTGGGAGCACAGATACGCAGTATTTT. Its protein product is CASSFGSTDTQYF.

The J gene is TRBJ2-5, the V gene TRBV11-3, with D tentatively TRBD1 or TRBD2 (6 bases each). The germline V gene has CDR1 SGHNT and CDR2 YENEEA. Trimming removed 3 bases from V and 4 bases from J, with 15 bases in between. The length of the CDR3 is 15 residues. The CDR3 region has the DNA TGTGCCAGCAGCTTTGAGGGGGGCGCGGGAGAGACCCAGTACTTC. This gives the protein CASSFEGGAGETQYF. Full variable domain (rest looked up from reference TRBV11-3 and TRBJ2-5): EAGVVQSPRYKIIEKKQPVAFWCNPISGHNTLYWYLQNLGQGPELLIRYENEEAVDDSQLPKDRFSAERLKGVDSTLKIQPAELGDSAVYLCASSFEGGAGETQYFGPGTRLLVL.

Here the CDR3 reads CASSITTPSGGEQYF. CDR3 sequence (DNA): TGTGCCAGCAGCATAACAACCCCCAGCGGGGGCGAGCAGTACTTC. This chain links TRBV7-9 with TRBJ2-7; TRBD2 matches at 8 bases. V lost 5 bases and J lost 6; bases outside the gene matches: 12. This CDR3 comprises 15 residues. Germline V gene sequence: CDR1 SEHNR, CDR2 FQNEAQ (reference sequence).

V gene TRBV10-2 combines with J gene TRBJ1-1, with TRBD1 identical over 9 bases. The CDR3 is made up of 16 amino acids. Germline CDR1 is WSHSY and CDR2 is SAAADI. V gave up 6 bases and J gave up 3 bases; unmatched junction bases: 11. The CDR3 bases are TGCGCCAGCAGGGATTATAGGGACAGGGCGTACACTGAAGCTTTCTTT. This encodes CASRDYRDRAYTEAFF.

The chain recombines TRBV5-6 with TRBJ1-4; perhaps TRBD1 as D (6 bases). V gave up 0 bases and J gave up 8 bases, with 11 bases separating them. The CDR3 covers 14 residues. Germline CDR1 and CDR2: SGHDT and YYEEEE. The CDR3 is CASSLAGVREKLFF. The CDR3 region has the DNA TGTGCCAGCAGCTTGGCAGGGGTTCGGGAAAAACTGTTTTTT.

The chain combines TRBV5-1 with TRBJ1-3, with D unclear. CDR1 and CDR2 (germline): SGHRS, YFSETQ. The germline V and J ends were trimmed by 4 bases and 2 bases, with 10 bases remaining between them. The CDR3 is made up of 14 amino acids. CDR3 sequence reads: CASSPDQPGNTIYF. In DNA, the CDR3 is TGCGCCAGCAGCCCCGATCAACCTGGAAACACCATATATTTT.

This clone was seen more than once but under ten times. The chain has TRBV7-2 and TRBJ1-6; 9 bases are shared with TRBD1. Germline trimming cut 3 bases from V and 14 bases from J; bases unmatched to any gene: 2. The CDR3 runs to 12 residues. Germline CDR1 SGHTA, CDR2 FQGNSA. This chain's CDR3 is CASSFRDRALHF. In DNA, the CDR3 is TGTGCCAGCAGCTTCCGGGACAGGGCCCTCCACTTT.

V gene TRBV5-4 combines with J gene TRBJ2-5, with 7 bases fitting TRBD1. Germline values: CDR1 SGHNT, CDR2 YYREEE (reference sequence). With 1 base clipped from V and 5 bases from J, the junction kept 5 bases outside the gene matches. This CDR3 has 14 amino acids. CDR3 DNA sequence: TGTGCCAGCAGCTTGAACAGGGGCGGGGAGACCCAGTACTTC. It translates to CASSLNRGGETQYF.

CDR3 residues: CASSLGGQVLSGNTIYF. The CDR3 DNA sequence: TGCGCCAGCAGCTTGGGGGGACAGGTCCTCTCTGGAAACACCATATATTTT. This chain connects TRBV5-1 to TRBJ1-3, with 8 nucleotides matching TRBD1. This CDR3 has 17 residues. The germline V gene has CDR1 SGHRS and CDR2 YFSETQ. The V segment lost 0 bases and the J segment 0 bases; nucleotides outside the gene matches: 5.

This chain links TRBV7-8 with TRBJ2-5, with no clear D. CDR1 and CDR2 (germline): SGHVS, FQNEAQ. V was clipped by 1 base and J by 4 bases, with 4 bases between them. The CDR3 runs to 12 residues. This chain's CDR3 is CASSLVRETQYF. The CDR3 nucleotides read TGTGCCAGCAGCTTAGTACGAGAGACCCAGTACTTC. The whole variable domain, filled in from reference TRBV7-8 and TRBJ2-5, reads GAGVSQSPRYKVAKRGQDVALRCDPISGHVSLFWYQQALGQGPEFLTYFQNEAQLDKSGLPSDRFFAERPEGSVSTLKIQRTQQEDSAVYLCASSLVRETQYFGPGTRLLVL.

V and J are TRBV5-8 and TRBJ2-3; 10 positions match TRBD2. After removal of 1 base from V and 1 base from J, the junction contained 9 bases not matched to a gene. The length of the CDR3 is 18 residues. CDR1 and CDR2 from the germline V gene are SGHTS and YDEGEE. CDR3 in DNA: TGTGCCAGCAGCTTGCCTAGCGGGGGATTATGGGGCACAGATACGCAGTATTTT. This encodes CASSLPSGGLWGTDTQYF. The full variable domain, completed using reference TRBV5-8 and TRBJ2-3, is EAGVTQSPTHLIKTRGQQATLRCSPISGHTSVYWYQQALGLGLQFLLWYDEGEERNRGNFPPRFSGRQFPNYSSELNVNALELEDSALYLCASSLPSGGLWGTDTQYFGPGTRLTVL.

The J gene is TRBJ1-6, the V gene TRBV11-2; 7 bases are a match to TRBD1. J lost 7 bases, V lost 1 base, and 7 bases had no gene match. This CDR3 spans 16 amino acids. From germline, CDR1 is SGHAT and CDR2 FQNNGV. CDR3 region: CASSLGVGTANSPLHF. The CDR3 coding sequence is TGTGCCAGCAGCTTAGGGGTCGGGACAGCCAATTCACCCCTCCACTTT.

The chain couples TRBV4-1 to TRBJ2-7; 10 bases fit TRBD2. Germline lookup yields CDR1 MGHRA and CDR2 YSYEKL. V trimming: 4 bases; J trimming: 4 bases; junction bases outside the gene matches: 7. The CDR3 has 15 amino acids. CDR3 region: CASSLLGTSAYEQYF. CDR3 sequence (DNA): TGCGCCAGCAGCCTCCTCGGGACTAGCGCTTACGAGCAGTACTTC.

This chain uses TRBV29-1 with TRBJ2-2; D not resolved. Germline CDR1 SQVTM, CDR2 ANQGSEA. V shed 5 bases and J shed 1 base, with 11 bases lying between them. This CDR3 has 14 residues. Here the CDR3 DNA reads TGCAGCGTTCGCTTTCAGCTGAACACCGGGGAGCTGTTTTTT. This encodes CSVRFQLNTGELFF.

The chain joins TRBV7-9 to TRBJ1-3; no definite D call. The CDR3 runs to 15 residues. The V and J ends lost 5 bases and 2 bases respectively, with 13 bases between them. CDR1 SEHNR and CDR2 FQNEAQ come from the germline V gene (reference sequence). Here the CDR3 DNA reads TGTGCCAGCAGCCCCACGGGAGGGACTGGAAACACCATATATTTT. It translates to CASSPTGGTGNTIYF.

The V gene is TRBV18, the J gene TRBJ1-3, with D unresolved. Germline assignment: CDR1 KGHSH and CDR2 LQKENI. This CDR3 is built from 17 residues. Trimming pared 2 bases from V and 0 bases from J, leaving 14 bases between. CDR3 residues: CASSPVIAEPSGNTIYF. In nucleotides, the CDR3 is TGTGCCAGCTCACCAGTCATAGCAGAACCCTCTGGAAACACCATATATTTT.

As to this clone: Different DNA sequences within this sample yield the same CDR3. The rearrangement links TRBV6-5 to TRBJ1-3; 8 bases align to TRBD1. The CDR3 contains 15 residues. Germline V gene data show CDR1 as MNHEY and CDR2 as SVGAGI. Trimming cost V 4 bases and J 2 bases; bases outside gene matches: 4. CDR3 nucleotide sequence: TGTGCCAGCAGTTCCTCGACAGGGGCTGGAAACACCATATATTTT. Translated: CASSSSTGAGNTIYF.

The chain employs TRBV7-3 and TRBJ2-5, with D unresolved. Looked up from germline, CDR1 is SGHTA and CDR2 is FQGTGA. Trimming removed 1 base at V and 2 bases at J, with 5 bases between. The CDR3 extends over 13 amino acids. The CDR3, as DNA: TGTGCCAGCAGCTTAAACGCACAAGAGACCCAGTACTTC. Translating gives CASSLNAQETQYF.

This chain connects TRBV5-1 to TRBJ1-6; a possible D gene is TRBD1 (5 bases). V lost 4 bases and J 6 bases, leaving 14 bases between the germline ends. The V gene's germline CDR1 is SGHRS and CDR2 YFSETQ. The CDR3 is 15 amino acids. The CDR3 is CASSTSGVGNSPLHF. CDR3 DNA sequence: TGCGCCAGCAGCACCTCGGGGGTAGGTAATTCACCCCTCCACTTT. Looking up the rest from reference TRBV5-1 and TRBJ1-6 gives the full variable domain: KAGVTQTPRYLIKTRGQQVTLSCSPISGHRSVSWYQQTPGQGLQFLFEYFSETQRNKGNFPGRFSGRQFSNSRSEMNVSTLELGDSALYLCASSTSGVGNSPLHFGNGTRLTVT.